This TCR beta chain derives from a study of glioma-infiltrating T cells. Germline V lookup: CDR1 MGHDK, CDR2 SYGVNS. Deletions cut 1 base from V and 1 base from J, with 7 bases between. The CDR3 sequence is 14 residues long. TCR alpha and beta CDR3 regions were amplified from RNA using iRepertoire nested multiplex PCR. One-step reverse transcription and amplification started from around 100-400 ng of tissue mRNA or PBMC total RNA. TCRdb ran MiXCR on the multiplex PCR reads and lists one entry per CDR3 protein. The sample contains approximately 120,000 distinct CDR3 sequences, roughly 24% of which appear only once. In its sample, this clonotype was seen many times.

This clonotype originated in a human donor with low-grade glioma or glioblastoma, undergoing nonglioma brain surgery, or in good health (not recorded which). The rearrangement links TRBV25-1 to TRBJ1-2; D is undetermined. Sequenced sample: glioma tissue, nonneoplastic brain tissue, or PBMCs (not recorded which). CDR3 DNA: TGTGCCAGCAGTGAATTCGAGGATAACTATGGCTACACCTTC. Translated, it gives CASSEFEDNYGYTF.